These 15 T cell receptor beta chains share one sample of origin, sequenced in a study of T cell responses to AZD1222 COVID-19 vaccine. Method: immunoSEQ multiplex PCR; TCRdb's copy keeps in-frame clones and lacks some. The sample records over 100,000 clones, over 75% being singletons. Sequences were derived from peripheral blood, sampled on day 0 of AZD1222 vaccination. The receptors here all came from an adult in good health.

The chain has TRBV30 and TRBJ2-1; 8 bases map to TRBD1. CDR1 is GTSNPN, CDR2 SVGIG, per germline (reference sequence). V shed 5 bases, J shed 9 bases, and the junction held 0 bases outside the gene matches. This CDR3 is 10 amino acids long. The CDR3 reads CAWGTGEQFF. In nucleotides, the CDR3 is TGTGCCTGGGGGACAGGTGAGCAGTTCTTC.

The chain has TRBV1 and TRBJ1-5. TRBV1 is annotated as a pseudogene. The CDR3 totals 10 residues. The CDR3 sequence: CTSSSQPQHF. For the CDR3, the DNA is TGCACCAGCAGCTCCCAGCCCCAGCATTTT.

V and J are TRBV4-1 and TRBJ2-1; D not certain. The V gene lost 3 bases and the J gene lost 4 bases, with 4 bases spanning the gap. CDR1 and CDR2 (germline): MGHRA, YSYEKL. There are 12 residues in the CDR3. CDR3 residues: CASSQSYNEQFF. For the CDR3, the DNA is TGCGCCAGCAGCCAGAGTTACAATGAGCAGTTCTTC.

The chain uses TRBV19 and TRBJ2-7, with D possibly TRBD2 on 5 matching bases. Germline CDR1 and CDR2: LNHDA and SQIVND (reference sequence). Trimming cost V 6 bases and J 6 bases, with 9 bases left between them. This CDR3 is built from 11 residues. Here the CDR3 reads CASRYGGEQYF. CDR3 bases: TGTGCCAGTAGGTATGGAGGCGAGCAGTACTTC.

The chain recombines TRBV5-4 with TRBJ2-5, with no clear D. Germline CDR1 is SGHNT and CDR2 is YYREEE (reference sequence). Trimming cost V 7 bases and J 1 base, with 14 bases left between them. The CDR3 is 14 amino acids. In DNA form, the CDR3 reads TGTGCCAGCTCTCAGCCTGGTCTCCAAGAGACCCAGTACTTC. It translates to CASSQPGLQETQYF.

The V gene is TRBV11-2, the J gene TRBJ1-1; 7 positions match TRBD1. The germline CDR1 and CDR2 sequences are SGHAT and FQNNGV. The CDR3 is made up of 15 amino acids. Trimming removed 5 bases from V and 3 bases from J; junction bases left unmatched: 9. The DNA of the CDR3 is TGTGCCAGCAGCCCCCCAGGGGGAGGGTACACTGAAGCTTTCTTT. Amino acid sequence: CASSPPGGGYTEAFF.

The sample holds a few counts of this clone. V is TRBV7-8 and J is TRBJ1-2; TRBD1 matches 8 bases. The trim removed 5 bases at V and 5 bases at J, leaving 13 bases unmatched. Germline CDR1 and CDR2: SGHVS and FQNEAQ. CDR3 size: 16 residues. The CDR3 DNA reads TGTGCCAGCAGCACTCCTCCCCGAACAGGGGGTTATGGCTACACCTTC. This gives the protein CASSTPPRTGGYGYTF.

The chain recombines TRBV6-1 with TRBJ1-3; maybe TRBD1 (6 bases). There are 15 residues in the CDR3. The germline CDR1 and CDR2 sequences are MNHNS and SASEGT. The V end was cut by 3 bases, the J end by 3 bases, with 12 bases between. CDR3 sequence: CASSETTGLGNTIYF. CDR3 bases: TGTGCCAGCAGTGAGACGACAGGTCTTGGAAACACCATATATTTT.

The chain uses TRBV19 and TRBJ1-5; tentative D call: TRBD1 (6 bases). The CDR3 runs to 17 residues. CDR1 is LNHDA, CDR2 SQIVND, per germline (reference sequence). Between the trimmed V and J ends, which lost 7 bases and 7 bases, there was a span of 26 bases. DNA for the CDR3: TGTGCCAGTACGCCTTTCCGGGACAAGCGAGCCCGGCAGCCCCAGCATTTT. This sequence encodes CASTPFRDKRARQPQHF.

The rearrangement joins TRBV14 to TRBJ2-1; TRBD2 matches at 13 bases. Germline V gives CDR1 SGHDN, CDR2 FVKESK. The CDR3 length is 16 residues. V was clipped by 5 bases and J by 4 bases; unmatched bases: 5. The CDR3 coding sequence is TGTGCCAGCAGCGTCCCGGGACTAGCGGGGTACAATGAGCAGTTCTTC. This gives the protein CASSVPGLAGYNEQFF.

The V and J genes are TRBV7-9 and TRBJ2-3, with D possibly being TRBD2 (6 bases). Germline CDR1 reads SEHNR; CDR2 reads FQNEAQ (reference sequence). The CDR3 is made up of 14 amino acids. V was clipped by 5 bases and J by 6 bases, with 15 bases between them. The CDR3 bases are TGTGCCAGCAGCCCGGCGGGGTCCCAGGATACGCAGTATTTT. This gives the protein CASSPAGSQDTQYF.

The CDR3 DNA reads TGTGCCAGCTCACCAATGGGACAGGGGGCCTATGAGCAGTTCTTC. Amino acids: CASSPMGQGAYEQFF. The chain has TRBV18 and TRBJ2-1; 12 bases agree with TRBD1. This CDR3 spans 15 amino acids. Germline V gene lookup returns CDR1 KGHSH and CDR2 LQKENI. The V gene end was trimmed by 2 bases and the J gene end by 8 bases; junction bases not matched to a gene: 4.

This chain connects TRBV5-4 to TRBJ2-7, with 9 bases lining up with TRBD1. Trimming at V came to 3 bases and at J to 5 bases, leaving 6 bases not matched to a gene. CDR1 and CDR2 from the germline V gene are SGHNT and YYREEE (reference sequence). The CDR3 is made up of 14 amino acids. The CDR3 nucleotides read TGTGCCAGCAGCTCCGGGACAGGGATTCACGAGCAGTACTTC. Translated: CASSSGTGIHEQYF.

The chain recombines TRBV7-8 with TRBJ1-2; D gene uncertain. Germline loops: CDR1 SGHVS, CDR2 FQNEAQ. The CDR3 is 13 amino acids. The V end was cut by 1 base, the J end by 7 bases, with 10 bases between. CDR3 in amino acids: CASSLDNYGGYTF. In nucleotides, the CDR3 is TGTGCCAGCAGCTTAGATAATTATGGTGGCTACACCTTC.

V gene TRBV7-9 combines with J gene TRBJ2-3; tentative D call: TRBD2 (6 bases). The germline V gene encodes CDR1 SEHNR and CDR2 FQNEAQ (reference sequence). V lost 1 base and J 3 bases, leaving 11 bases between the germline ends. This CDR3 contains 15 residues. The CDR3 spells CASSLGGGETDTQYF. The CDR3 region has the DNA TGTGCCAGCAGCTTAGGGGGCGGGGAGACAGATACGCAGTATTTT.